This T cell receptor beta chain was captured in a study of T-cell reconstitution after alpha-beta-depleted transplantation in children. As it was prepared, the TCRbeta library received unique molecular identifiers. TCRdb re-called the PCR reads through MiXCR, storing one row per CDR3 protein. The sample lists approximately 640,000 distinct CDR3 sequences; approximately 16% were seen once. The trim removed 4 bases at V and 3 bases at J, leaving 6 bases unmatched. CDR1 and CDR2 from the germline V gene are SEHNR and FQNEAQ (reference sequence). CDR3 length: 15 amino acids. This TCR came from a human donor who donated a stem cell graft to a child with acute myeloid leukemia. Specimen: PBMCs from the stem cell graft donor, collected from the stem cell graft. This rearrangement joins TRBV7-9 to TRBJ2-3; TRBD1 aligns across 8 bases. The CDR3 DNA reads TGTGCCAGCAGCTCACGGACAGGGTTGACAGATACGCAGTATTTT. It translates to CASSSRTGLTDTQYF. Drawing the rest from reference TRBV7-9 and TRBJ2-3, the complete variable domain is DTGVSQNPRHKITKRGQNVTFRCDPISEHNRLYWYRQTLGQGPEFLTYFQNEAQLEKSRLLSDRFSAERPKGSFSTLEIQRTEQGDSAMYLCASSSRTGLTDTQYFGPGTRLTVL.